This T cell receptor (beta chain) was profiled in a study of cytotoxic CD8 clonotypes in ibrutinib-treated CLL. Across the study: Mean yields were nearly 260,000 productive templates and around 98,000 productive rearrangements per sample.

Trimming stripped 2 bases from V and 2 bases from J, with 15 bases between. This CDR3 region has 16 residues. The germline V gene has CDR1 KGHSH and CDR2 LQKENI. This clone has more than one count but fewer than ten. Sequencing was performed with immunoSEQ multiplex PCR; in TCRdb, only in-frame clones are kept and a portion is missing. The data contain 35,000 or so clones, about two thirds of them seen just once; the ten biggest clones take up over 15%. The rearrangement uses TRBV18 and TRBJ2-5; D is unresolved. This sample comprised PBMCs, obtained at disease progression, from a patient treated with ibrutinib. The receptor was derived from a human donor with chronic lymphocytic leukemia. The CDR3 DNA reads TGTGCCAGCTCACCAGGGGTTTTGGGTGGTCAAGAGACCCAGTACTTC. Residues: CASSPGVLGGQETQYF.